Below are 19 T cell receptor beta chains sequenced from a single sample in a study of tumor-infiltrating lymphocytes in primary liver carcinoma. Germline DNA was extracted too, while blood RNA derived from unsorted whole blood. A constant-region primer served to make TCR beta cDNA from around 500 ng total RNA. For TCR beta, libraries were produced by three nested multiplex PCR rounds using slightly modified ARM-PCR. In the first two PCR rounds, TRBV1-TRBV30 forward primers were paired with a C-beta reverse primer, and each round lasted 10 cycles. In TCRdb, the multiplex PCR reads were re-called with MiXCR into one record per CDR3 protein. This table has more than 150,000 distinct CDR3 sequences, over 50% appearing once. Sequenced: peripheral blood. The receptors stem from a man in his forties with primary liver carcinoma and hepatitis B virus infection.

The gene calls are TRBV6-2 or TRBV6-3 and TRBJ2-1, with TRBD1 as a possible D gene (5 bases). The germline CDR1 and CDR2 sequences are MNHEY and SVGEGT. V gave up 9 bases and J gave up 8 bases, with 20 bases separating them. The CDR3 loop spans 14 amino acids. CDR3 sequence reads: CASTGRGVVDEQFF. The CDR3 bases are TGTGCCAGTACCGGTAGGGGTGTGGTCGATGAGCAGTTCTTC.

In regard to this clonotype: This may be a read error: a much more frequent sequence differs by one nucleotide. The chain uses TRBV11-2 and TRBJ1-2; tentatively, D is TRBD1 (6 bases). Germline V gene sequence: CDR1 SGHAT, CDR2 FQNNGV. The CDR3 loop spans 15 amino acids. The CDR3 spells CASSSLSWGAGGFTF. The CDR3 DNA sequence: TGTGCCAGCAGCTCTCTATCTTGGGGGGCGGGTGGCTTCACCTTC.

The chain recombines TRBV4-2 with TRBJ2-2; D gene ambiguous. V lost 0 bases and J lost 6, with 17 bases in between. The CDR3 is made up of 17 amino acids. Per germline, CDR1 LGHNA and CDR2 YNFKEQ. CDR3 protein: CASSQDHRHPRSGELFF. The CDR3 DNA reads as TGTGCCAGCAGCCAAGATCACCGACACCCTCGGTCCGGGGAGCTGTTTTTT.

V is TRBV10-3 and J is TRBJ2-7, with D maybe TRBD2 (6 bases). Trimming shortened V by 0 bases and J by 6 bases, and 12 bases separated the two germline ends. The CDR3 contains 14 residues. From germline, CDR1 is ENHRY and CDR2 SYGVKD. The chain's CDR3 is CAISESGDFGEQYF. As DNA, the CDR3 is TGTGCCATCAGTGAGTCGGGGGACTTTGGCGAGCAGTACTTC.

The genes are TRBV6-1 and TRBJ2-2; 8 bases line up with TRBD1. V lost 8 bases, J lost 5 bases, and 4 bases stayed unmatched. Germline loops: CDR1 MNHNS, CDR2 SASEGT. The CDR3 consists of 13 residues. CDR3 sequence: CASQTGDTGELFF. The CDR3 DNA is TGTGCCAGCCAGACAGGGGATACCGGGGAGCTGTTTTTT.

As concerns this clonotype: A read error may explain this, as a much larger clone is one base away. In DNA, the CDR3 is TGTGCCAGCAGTAGGCGACAGGGTTTAACCTACAGTGAGCAGTTCTTC. Its protein product is CASSRRQGLTYSEQFF. The chain recombines TRBV6-6 with TRBJ2-1; 7 bases fit TRBD1. CDR1 is MNHNY and CDR2 is SVGAGI in the germline V gene (reference sequence). CDR3 length equals 16 residues.

The chain is built from TRBV6-4 and TRBJ1-1; D uncertain. The CDR3 totals 13 residues. V was pared by 4 bases and J by 3 bases, with 9 bases between. Looked up from germline, CDR1 is MRHNA and CDR2 is SNTAGT. The CDR3 is CASSAHADTEAFF. In DNA form, the CDR3 reads TGTGCCAGCAGTGCACATGCAGACACTGAAGCTTTCTTT.

This clonotype was seen a handful of times. The genes are TRBV6-5 and TRBJ2-4; tentative D call: TRBD2 (5 bases). V lost 6 bases, J lost 3 bases, and 12 bases lay in between. The germline V gene encodes CDR1 MNHEY and CDR2 SVGAGI. The CDR3 runs to 14 residues. CDR3 DNA: TGTGCCAGCAGCCAGACTACCAGCAAAAACATTCAGTACTTC. Translation: CASSQTTSKNIQYF.

A single count supports this clonotype. V and J are TRBV28 and TRBJ1-5; D remains unclear. The CDR3 totals 14 residues. The V gene lost 2 bases and the J gene lost 0 bases, with 5 bases spanning the gap. In germline, CDR1 is MDHEN, CDR2 SYDVKM. As DNA, the CDR3 is TGTGCCAGCAGTTTAATCTATAGCAATCAGCCCCAGCATTTT. Translated, it gives CASSLIYSNQPQHF.

This chain links TRBV10-3 with TRBJ2-1, with TRBD2 matching 11 bases. Germline loops: CDR1 ENHRY, CDR2 SYGVKD. CDR3 length: 14 amino acids. V was clipped by 11 bases and J by 12 bases; unmatched bases: 15. CDR3 residues: CASNSGTSGSGQFF. The CDR3 bases are TGTGCCTCCAATTCCGGGACTAGCGGTTCAGGGCAGTTCTTC.

Many counts were recorded for this clonotype. V is TRBV29-1 and J is TRBJ1-5; 8 nucleotides align to TRBD1. V lost 6 bases, J lost 2 bases, and 3 bases stayed unmatched. Per germline, CDR1 SQVTM and CDR2 ANQGSEA. The CDR3 extends over 13 amino acids. The CDR3 loop is CSVQTGGNQPQHF. DNA for the CDR3: TGCAGCGTCCAGACAGGGGGCAATCAGCCCCAGCATTTT.

This clonotype was observed a single time. V is TRBV4-1 and J is TRBJ2-7; D may be TRBD1 or TRBD2 (5 bases each). The germline CDR1 and CDR2 sequences are MGHRA and YSYEKL. The CDR3 consists of 14 residues. Trimming took 4 bases from V and 6 from J, leaving 16 bases between them. The CDR3 loop reads CASSLTRWDPEQYF. The CDR3 nucleotides read TGCGCCAGCAGCCTAACTCGGTGGGACCCCGAGCAGTACTTC.

The genes are TRBV6-1 and TRBJ2-7, with unresolved D. V shed 5 bases and J shed 5 bases, with 10 bases lying between them. This CDR3 has 12 residues. Per the germline V gene, CDR1 is MNHNS and CDR2 is SASEGT. CDR3 DNA sequence: TGTGCCAGCAGTAGGGTCGAGGACGAGCAGTACTTC. It yields the protein CASSRVEDEQYF.

In its sample, this clonotype was seen a few times. The V call is TRBV30, the J call TRBJ2-1; 12 bases map to TRBD2. Germline V gene data show CDR1 as GTSNPN and CDR2 as SVGIG (reference sequence). V trimming: 0 bases; J trimming: 5 bases; junction bases outside the gene matches: 8. CDR3 length equals 17 residues. CDR3 sequence reads: CAWSVLAGGPGNNEQFF. For the CDR3, the DNA is TGTGCCTGGAGTGTCCTAGCGGGAGGGCCTGGGAACAATGAGCAGTTCTTC.

Points on this clonotype: Being one base from a much bigger clone, this may be a read error. Since no conserved phenylalanine or tryptophan closes the CDR3, a read error is the likely cause. V usage is TRBV29-1 and J usage is TRBJ2-1; unclear D gene. Between the trimmed V and J ends, which lost 6 bases and 0 bases, there was a span of 15 bases. The V gene's germline CDR1 is SQVTM and CDR2 ANQGSEA. CDR3 length equals 15 residues. This CDR3 is CSVPKPLSSYNEQFL. DNA for the CDR3: TGCAGCGTCCCCAAGCCGCTTAGCTCCTACAATGAGCAGTTCCTC.

To note about this clonotype: An end of the junction does not agree with germline; a read error may underlie this. The CDR3 coding sequence is TGTGTCAGCAGCTTAGCGTCGGGGGTAGCTCAGGCCACGCAGTATTTT. Residues: CVSSLASGVAQATQYF. The V and J genes are TRBV7-8 and TRBJ2-3, with D tentatively TRBD2 (6 bases). Per germline, CDR1 SGHVS and CDR2 FQNEAQ. This CDR3 spans 16 amino acids.

CDR3 residues: CSVGTGSDDTQYF. As DNA, the CDR3 is TGCAGCGTTGGGACAGGCTCCGACGATACGCAGTATTTT. V usage is TRBV29-1 and J usage is TRBJ2-3; 7 bases are a match to TRBD1. Germline CDR1 is SQVTM and CDR2 is ANQGSEA. Trimming at V came to 4 bases and at J to 6 bases, leaving 7 bases not matched to a gene. The CDR3 is made up of 13 amino acids.

Comments on this clonotype: One junction end does not reproduce the germline sequence, and a read error may be involved. J is TRBJ2-3 and V is TRBV11-2; 10 bases line up with TRBD2. The CDR3 contains 16 residues. Germline lookup yields CDR1 SGHAT and CDR2 FQNNGV. CDR3: CASSLSLAGVVHTQYF. The DNA of the CDR3 is TGCGCCAGCAGCTTAAGCCTAGCGGGAGTGGTACATACGCAGTATTTT.

J is TRBJ2-1 and V is TRBV11-1; TRBD2 matches 10 bases. This CDR3 comprises 16 residues. Per the germline V gene, CDR1 is SGHAT and CDR2 is FQDESV (reference sequence). Trimming cost V 5 bases and J 11 bases; bases outside gene matches: 15. The DNA for the CDR3 is TGTGCCAGCAGCCTACGGGGCGACCTAGCGGGAGTCCAGCAGTTCTTC. This encodes CASSLRGDLAGVQQFF.